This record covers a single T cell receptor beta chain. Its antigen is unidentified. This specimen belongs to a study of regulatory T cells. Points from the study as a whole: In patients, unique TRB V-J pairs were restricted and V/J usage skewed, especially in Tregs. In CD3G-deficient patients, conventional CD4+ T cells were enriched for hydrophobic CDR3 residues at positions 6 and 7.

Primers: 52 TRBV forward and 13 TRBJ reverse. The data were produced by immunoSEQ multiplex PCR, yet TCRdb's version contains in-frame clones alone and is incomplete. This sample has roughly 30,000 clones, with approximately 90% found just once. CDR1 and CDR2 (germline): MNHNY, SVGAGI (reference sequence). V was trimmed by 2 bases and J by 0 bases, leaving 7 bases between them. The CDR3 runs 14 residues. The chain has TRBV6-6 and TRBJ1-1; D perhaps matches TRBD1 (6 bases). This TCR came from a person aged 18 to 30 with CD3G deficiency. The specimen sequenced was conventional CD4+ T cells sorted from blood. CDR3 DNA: TGTGCCAGCAGTTACGGACAGCTGAACACTGAAGCTTTCTTT. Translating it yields CASSYGQLNTEAFF.